Below, 24 T cell receptor beta chains from the same sample are listed, as sequenced in a study of shared clonotypes between healthy human individuals (dated by TCRdb to 2020 to 2022). The protocol used for the library was the immunoSEQ multiplex PCR assay. Held by TCRdb, this immuneACCESS table contains in-frame sequences only and omits some clones. Under half of the omission traces to an unresolved V gene where checked; the cause of the rest is unknown. This sample comprises around 2.3 million clones, approximately 95% of them detected only once. The ten largest make up 0.13% of the sample. Sequenced input: naive CD4+ T cells sorted from blood. What the cell subset or site label conveys for this sample: CD45RA+ positively selected. The receptors were gathered from a man aged 18 to 35 in good health.

This rearrangement joins TRBV4-2 to TRBJ1-5; unclear D gene. This CDR3 has 14 residues. Trimming pared 1 base from V and 4 bases from J, leaving 8 bases between. Germline V gene sequence: CDR1 LGHNA, CDR2 YNFKEQ. Here the CDR3 reads CASSQGGSNQPQHF. The DNA for the CDR3 is TGTGCCAGCAGCCAAGGCGGTTCGAATCAGCCCCAGCATTTT.

This chain links TRBV27 with TRBJ2-7; 9 bases are a match to TRBD1. The CDR3 has 18 residues. The trim removed 0 bases at V and 2 bases at J, leaving 11 bases unmatched. In germline, CDR1 is MNHEY, CDR2 SMNVEV (reference sequence). CDR3 amino acids: CASSLSATGGPSPYEQYF. The DNA for the CDR3 is TGTGCCAGCAGTTTATCGGCTACAGGGGGCCCAAGCCCCTACGAGCAGTACTTC.

The V gene is TRBV5-1, the J gene TRBJ2-2; D remains unclear. The CDR3 runs 15 residues. Germline lookup yields CDR1 SGHRS and CDR2 YFSETQ. Trimming pared 6 bases from V and 5 bases from J, leaving 17 bases between. CDR3 region: CASNDGSSMTGELFF. Written as DNA, the CDR3 is TGCGCCAGCAATGACGGATCCTCTATGACCGGGGAGCTGTTTTTT.

V gene TRBV7-2 combines with J gene TRBJ2-3; 12 nucleotides align to TRBD2. Germline values: CDR1 SGHTA, CDR2 FQGNSA. The ends lost 1 base at V and 4 bases at J; junction bases unmatched: 6. The CDR3 is 17 residues long. In nucleotides, the CDR3 is TGTGCCAGCAGCTTAGGCCGACTAGCGGGAGTTTCAGATACGCAGTATTTT. Its protein is CASSLGRLAGVSDTQYF.

V usage is TRBV19 and J usage is TRBJ2-2, with a weak D call TRBD1 (6 bases). Germline V CDR1 and CDR2: LNHDA, SQIVND (reference sequence). This CDR3 is 15 amino acids long. V lost 6 bases, J lost 0 bases, and 11 bases lay in between. The CDR3 region is CASRTQGANTGELFF. DNA for the CDR3: TGTGCCAGTAGAACACAGGGCGCGAACACCGGGGAGCTGTTTTTT.

The chain uses TRBV25-1 and TRBJ1-5; D remains ambiguous. CDR1 and CDR2 from the germline V gene are MGHDK and SYGVNS. Trimming removed 1 base from V and 3 bases from J, with 7 bases in between. The CDR3 loop spans 14 amino acids. CDR3 DNA sequence: TGTGCCAGCAGTGAATCGACGTCCAATCAGCCCCAGCATTTT. As protein: CASSESTSNQPQHF.

V gene TRBV5-1 combines with J gene TRBJ1-6; D is unclear. This CDR3 spans 14 amino acids. Trimming removed 4 bases at V and 8 bases at J, with 13 bases between. CDR1 SGHRS and CDR2 YFSETQ come from the germline V gene. The DNA of the CDR3 is TGCGCCAGCAGCCCGTCGGGTGACGATTCACCCCTCCACTTT. Translation gives CASSPSGDDSPLHF.

A remark on this clone: Other DNA sequences of this sample code for an identical CDR3. The chain links TRBV5-1 to TRBJ2-3, with 14 bases that match TRBD2. The CDR3 totals 16 residues. J was trimmed by 3 bases and V by 4 bases; bases with no gene match: 4. CDR1 and CDR2 (germline): SGHRS, YFSETQ. The CDR3 DNA is TGCGCCAGCAGCACCGGACTAGCGGGAGGTACAGATACGCAGTATTTT. Its translation: CASSTGLAGGTDTQYF.

The genes are TRBV7-8 and TRBJ2-7; a possible D gene is TRBD1 (6 bases). The germline gives CDR1 SGHVS, CDR2 FQNEAQ. This CDR3 has 11 residues. Deletions cut 5 bases from V and 6 bases from J, with 8 bases between. The CDR3 DNA follows: TGTGCCAGCAGCACGACAGGCGAGCAGTACTTC. Protein: CASSTTGEQYF. The whole variable domain, remainder taken from reference TRBV7-8 and TRBJ2-7, is GAGVSQSPRYKVAKRGQDVALRCDPISGHVSLFWYQQALGQGPEFLTYFQNEAQLDKSGLPSDRFFAERPEGSVSTLKIQRTQQEDSAVYLCASSTTGEQYFGPGTRLTVT.

The chain joins TRBV6-1 to TRBJ2-7; TRBD1 aligns across 10 bases. This CDR3 region has 17 residues. Germline-derived CDR1 and CDR2 are MNHNS and SASEGT. V lost 4 bases to trimming and J lost 3 bases; unmatched junction nucleotides: 12. This CDR3 reads CASSAYPGTGVSYEQYF. Here the CDR3 DNA reads TGTGCCAGCAGTGCCTACCCCGGGACAGGGGTCAGCTACGAGCAGTACTTC.

This rearrangement joins TRBV29-1 to TRBJ2-1; 10 positions agree with TRBD2. V lost 3 bases, J lost 4 bases, and 3 bases stayed unmatched. CDR3 size: 14 residues. Germline CDR1 reads SQVTM; CDR2 reads ANQGSEA. The CDR3 region is CSVDPGLAYNEQFF. The CDR3 nucleotides read TGCAGCGTTGACCCGGGACTAGCGTACAATGAGCAGTTCTTC.

The DNA for the CDR3 is TGTGCCTGGAGTGCAGGGGGCTTTAATCAGCCCCAGCATTTT. Its protein is CAWSAGGFNQPQHF. The chain is built from TRBV30 and TRBJ1-5, with TRBD1 matching over 8 bases. Losses at the gene ends were 1 base for V and 4 bases for J; bases not matched to a gene: 3. The CDR3 runs 14 residues. CDR1 is GTSNPN and CDR2 is SVGIG in the germline V gene (reference sequence).

Comment on this clone: Different DNA sequences within this sample yield the same CDR3. This sequence joins TRBV7-2 and TRBJ2-7, with 9 nucleotides matching TRBD2. This CDR3 has 15 amino acids. Germline CDR1 and CDR2: SGHTA and FQGNSA. J was trimmed by 4 bases and V by 5 bases; bases with no gene match: 9. CDR3 loop: CASSPGAGGPYEQYF. The CDR3 coding sequence is TGTGCCAGCAGCCCTGGGGCGGGAGGGCCTTACGAGCAGTACTTC.

The chain links TRBV6-4 to TRBJ2-7; 8 nucleotides match TRBD2. The CDR3 sequence is 16 residues long. The trim removed 2 bases at V and 7 bases at J, leaving 13 bases unmatched. Germline CDR1 and CDR2: MRHNA and SNTAGT. The CDR3 region has the DNA TGTGCCAGCAGTGACCACCGGGACTCCCGGGAGGGGGAGCAGTACTTC. It encodes CASSDHRDSREGEQYF.

The chain links TRBV19 to TRBJ1-6; D is ambiguous. This CDR3 comprises 15 residues. With 8 bases removed from V and 6 bases from J, the gap between germline ends came to 17 bases. In germline, CDR1 is LNHDA, CDR2 SQIVND (reference sequence). CDR3 in amino acids: CASRIDDGFNSPLHF. The CDR3 DNA follows: TGTGCCAGTCGCATTGACGACGGATTTAATTCACCCCTCCACTTT.

The gene calls are TRBV13 and TRBJ1-2; D remains unclear. This CDR3 region has 12 residues. V was trimmed by 4 bases and J by 4 bases, leaving 7 bases between them. Germline V gene data show CDR1 as PRHDT and CDR2 as FYEKMQ (reference sequence). The CDR3 reads CASSSWGYGYTF. CDR3 coding DNA: TGTGCCAGCAGCTCCTGGGGCTATGGCTACACCTTC.

The chain couples TRBV10-3 to TRBJ1-5, with 8 nucleotides matching TRBD1. With 2 bases clipped from V and 6 bases from J, the junction kept 6 bases outside the gene matches. This CDR3 has 15 amino acids. Germline lookup yields CDR1 ENHRY and CDR2 SYGVKD. Here the CDR3 reads CAISENRGVGQPQHF. Written as DNA, the CDR3 is TGTGCCATCAGTGAGAACAGGGGGGTCGGTCAGCCCCAGCATTTT.

The chain carries TRBV5-6 and TRBJ1-2; tentatively, D is TRBD1 (5 bases). V shed 0 bases and J shed 4 bases, with 10 bases lying between them. This CDR3 comprises 14 residues. Germline V lookup: CDR1 SGHDT, CDR2 YYEEEE. The CDR3 DNA sequence: TGTGCCAGCAGCTTGGGACCAGGGATCTATGGCTACACCTTC. Amino acids: CASSLGPGIYGYTF.

This clone occurred once. The chain links TRBV7-9 to TRBJ2-3; TRBD2 matches 12 bases. Per germline, CDR1 SEHNR and CDR2 FQNEAQ (reference sequence). Unmatched junction bases numbered 11, after V lost 5 bases and J lost 14 bases. CDR3 length: 14 amino acids. CDR3 in amino acids: CASSPTSGGLTLYF. DNA of the CDR3: TGTGCCAGCAGCCCGACTAGCGGGGGCCTTACATTGTATTTT.

The rearrangement uses TRBV27 and TRBJ1-2; D is perhaps TRBD1 (6 bases). CDR3 size: 17 residues. V shed 5 bases and J shed 0 bases, with 19 bases lying between them. The V gene's germline CDR1 is MNHEY and CDR2 SMNVEV (reference sequence). The CDR3 region has the DNA TGTGCCAGCAGTCCAAACCCACCACGGGGGCCTAACTATGGCTACACCTTC. Amino acids: CASSPNPPRGPNYGYTF.

V usage is TRBV5-8 and J usage is TRBJ1-1; 7 bases are a match to TRBD1. V shed 4 bases, J shed 1 base, and the junction held 7 bases outside the gene matches. CDR3 length equals 15 residues. The V gene's germline CDR1 is SGHTS and CDR2 YDEGEE. This chain's CDR3 is CASSLRQGQNTEAFF. The CDR3 bases are TGTGCCAGCAGCCTCAGACAGGGTCAGAACACTGAAGCTTTCTTT.

The chain recombines TRBV6-5 with TRBJ1-1; D remains unclear. This CDR3 has 12 amino acids. Trimming cost V 2 bases and J 7 bases, with 8 bases left between them. Per germline, CDR1 MNHEY and CDR2 SVGAGI. The CDR3 nucleotides are TGTGCCAGCAGTTACGAGGTGGTTGAAGCTTTCTTT. Its protein product is CASSYEVVEAFF.

J is TRBJ2-2 and V is TRBV5-1, with a weak D call TRBD1 (5 bases). The V end was cut by 4 bases, the J end by 2 bases, with 15 bases between. The V gene's germline CDR1 is SGHRS and CDR2 YFSETQ. CDR3 length: 16 residues. The CDR3 DNA follows: TGCGCCAGCAGCATCTCAGGACATCTAAACACCGGGGAGCTGTTTTTT. It codes for CASSISGHLNTGELFF.

This chain joins TRBV4-1 and TRBJ2-5, with 10 bases that match TRBD1. The CDR3 is made up of 16 amino acids. The V gene's germline CDR1 is MGHRA and CDR2 YSYEKL. J was trimmed by 4 bases and V by 1 base; bases with no gene match: 6. The CDR3 loop reads CASSQGQGAIPETQYF. The CDR3 DNA sequence: TGCGCCAGCAGCCAAGGACAGGGGGCGATCCCAGAGACCCAGTACTTC.